This note documents a single T cell receptor (beta chain) sequence. Its antigen remains unidentified. Assay: immunoSEQ multiplex PCR; the TCRdb copy retains only in-frame clones and omits some. The sample has about 1,800,000 clones; approximately 95% are singletons. These data originate in a study of shared clonotypes between healthy human individuals. Across the study: Per donor, CD8 memory used one plate, CD8 naive used two, CD4 memory used three and CD4 naive used three. The study, taken as a whole, reports: In this cohort, only blood was sampled, and tissue repertoires likely differ. Sorted-subset samples were not fully sequenced, rarefaction indicated.

It was CD45RO-negative cells, positively selected for CCR7, that made up naive CD8 cells, with terminally differentiated effector memory CD45RA+ cells excluded. Germline V gives CDR1 SGHDT, CDR2 YYEEEE. V was pared by 4 bases and J by 8 bases, with 18 bases between. The CDR3 is 15 amino acids. The chain joins TRBV5-6 to TRBJ1-4, with a weak D call TRBD1 (6 bases). This clonotype was sampled from a man younger than 35 in good health. The material sequenced was naive CD8+ T cells sorted from blood. The CDR3 protein is CASSPEVGGQEKLFF. CDR3 DNA sequence: TGTGCCAGCAGCCCGGAGGTCGGGGGGCAGGAAAAACTGTTTTTT.